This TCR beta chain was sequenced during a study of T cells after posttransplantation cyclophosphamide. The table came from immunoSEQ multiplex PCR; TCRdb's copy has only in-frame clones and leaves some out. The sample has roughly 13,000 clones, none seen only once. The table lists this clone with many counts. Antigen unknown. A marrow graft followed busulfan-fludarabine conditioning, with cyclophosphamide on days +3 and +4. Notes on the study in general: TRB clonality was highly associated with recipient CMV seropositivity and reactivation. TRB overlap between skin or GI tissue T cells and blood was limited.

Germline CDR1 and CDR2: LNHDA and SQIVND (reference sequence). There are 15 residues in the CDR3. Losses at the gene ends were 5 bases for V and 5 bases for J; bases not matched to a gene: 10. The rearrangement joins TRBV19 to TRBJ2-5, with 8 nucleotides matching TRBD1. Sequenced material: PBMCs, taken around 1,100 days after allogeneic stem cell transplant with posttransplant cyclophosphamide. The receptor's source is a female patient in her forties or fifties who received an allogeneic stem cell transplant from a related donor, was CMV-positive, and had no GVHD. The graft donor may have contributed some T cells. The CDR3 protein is CASSVGQGDIETQYF. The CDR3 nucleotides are TGTGCCAGTAGTGTCGGACAGGGTGATATCGAGACCCAGTACTTC.